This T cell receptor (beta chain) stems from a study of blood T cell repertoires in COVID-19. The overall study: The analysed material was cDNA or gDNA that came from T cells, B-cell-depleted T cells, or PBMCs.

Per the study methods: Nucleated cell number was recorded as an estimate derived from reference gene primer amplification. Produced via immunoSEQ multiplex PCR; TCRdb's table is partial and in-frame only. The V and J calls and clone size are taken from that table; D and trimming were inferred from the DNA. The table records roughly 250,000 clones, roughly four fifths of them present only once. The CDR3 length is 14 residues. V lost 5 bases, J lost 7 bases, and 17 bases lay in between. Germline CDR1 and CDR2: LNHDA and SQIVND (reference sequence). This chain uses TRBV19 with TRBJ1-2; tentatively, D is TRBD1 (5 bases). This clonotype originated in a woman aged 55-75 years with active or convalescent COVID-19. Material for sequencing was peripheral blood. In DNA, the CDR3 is TGTGCCAGTAGTGGCGGGACCGACAGCTCTGGCTACACCTTC. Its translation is CASSGGTDSSGYTF.